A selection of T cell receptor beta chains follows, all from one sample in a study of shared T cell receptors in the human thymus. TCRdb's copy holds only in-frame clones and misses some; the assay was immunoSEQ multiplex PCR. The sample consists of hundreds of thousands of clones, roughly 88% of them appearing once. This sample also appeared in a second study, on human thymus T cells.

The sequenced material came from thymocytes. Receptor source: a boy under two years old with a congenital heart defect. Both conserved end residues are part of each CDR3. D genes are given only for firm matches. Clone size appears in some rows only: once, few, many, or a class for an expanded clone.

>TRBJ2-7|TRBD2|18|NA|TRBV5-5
TGTGCCAGCAGCTTGAGCGGGACTAGCGGGAGGGCCAATAGGGAGCAGTACTTC
CASSLSGTSGRANREQYF
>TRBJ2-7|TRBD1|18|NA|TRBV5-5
TGTGCCAGCAGCATGAGGGGGAGATTAACAGGGGGCGCGTACGAGCAGTACTTC
CASSMRGRLTGGAYEQYF
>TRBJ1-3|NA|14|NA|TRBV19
TGTGCCAGTAGTATCCCCAACTCTGGAAACACCATATATTTT
CASSIPNSGNTIYF
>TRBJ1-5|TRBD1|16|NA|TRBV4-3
TGCGCCAGCAGCCGTGTCTTCACAGGGGGCAATCAGCCCCAGCATTTT
CASSRVFTGGNQPQHF
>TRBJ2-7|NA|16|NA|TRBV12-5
TGTGCTAGTGGTTTGGGGCCTTGGGGGAGGAAGTACGAGCAGTACTTC
CASGLGPWGRKYEQYF
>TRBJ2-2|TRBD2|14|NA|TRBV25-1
TGTGCCAGCAGTGAAGGTAGCGGGGCCGGGGAGCTGTTTTTT
CASSEGSGAGELFF
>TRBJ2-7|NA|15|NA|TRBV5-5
TGTGCCAGCAGCTTGCACGGACTGAGCTCCTACGAGCAGTACTTC
CASSLHGLSSYEQYF
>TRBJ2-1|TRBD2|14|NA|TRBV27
TGTGCCAGCAGTTCGGGGGAGGGTTACAATGAGCAGTTCTTC
CASSSGEGYNEQFF
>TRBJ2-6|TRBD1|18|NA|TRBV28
TGTGCCAGCAGCCCACTGGGGGACAGCTCCTCTGGGGCCAACGTCCTGACTTTC
CASSPLGDSSSGANVLTF
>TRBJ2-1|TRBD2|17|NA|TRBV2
TGTGCCAGCACCACTACTCGGGGGACGGGGGGGTACAATGAGCAGTTCTTC
CASTTTRGTGGYNEQFF
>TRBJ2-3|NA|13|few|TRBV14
TGTGCCAGCAGCCAAGAGGGCCCAGATACGCAGTATTTT
CASSQEGPDTQYF
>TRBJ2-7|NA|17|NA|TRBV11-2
TGTGCCAGCAGCTTAGGCCGGGACAACCAAAGCTCCTACGAGCAGTACTTC
CASSLGRDNQSSYEQYF
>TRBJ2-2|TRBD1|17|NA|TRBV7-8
TGTGCCAGCAGCTGCCCCAGGGACAGGACTTACACCGGGGAGCTGTTTTTT
CASSCPRDRTYTGELFF
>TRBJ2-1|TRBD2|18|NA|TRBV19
TGTGCCAGTAGCAAAGGGTCTAGCGGGAGGGCCGGGGCCAATGAGCAGTTCTTC
CASSKGSSGRAGANEQFF
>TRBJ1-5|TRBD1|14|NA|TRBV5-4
TGTGCCAGCAGCTTGGAGGGGGCCGATCAGCCCCAGCATTTT
CASSLEGADQPQHF
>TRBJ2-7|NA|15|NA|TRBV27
TGTGCCAGCAGTCCCCGCTACGGGTTCAAGTACGAGCAGTACTTC
CASSPRYGFKYEQYF
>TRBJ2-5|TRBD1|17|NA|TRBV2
TGTGCCAGCAGTGTTGAGGGACAGGGAGGATTAGGAGAGACCCAGTACTTC
CASSVEGQGGLGETQYF
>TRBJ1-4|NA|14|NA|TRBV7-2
TGTGCCAGCAGCCGCAGGGCGTCTAATGAAAAACTGTTTTTT
CASSRRASNEKLFF
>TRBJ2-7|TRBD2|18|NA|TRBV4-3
TGCGCCAGCAGCCAAGATCAACGTGGGACTAGCGGGAGATACGAGCAGTACTTC
CASSQDQRGTSGRYEQYF
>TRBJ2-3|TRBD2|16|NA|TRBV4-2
TGTGCCAGCAGCCAAGTGACGCGGGGAGGGCGGGATACGCAGTATTTT
CASSQVTRGGRDTQYF
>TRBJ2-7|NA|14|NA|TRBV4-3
TGCGCCAGCAGCCAGGGGACTTTCTCCTACGAGCAGTACTTC
CASSQGTFSYEQYF
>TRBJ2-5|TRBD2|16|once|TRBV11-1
TGTGCCAGCAGCCCTCGACTAGCGGGATTACAAGAGACCCAGTACTTC
CASSPRLAGLQETQYF